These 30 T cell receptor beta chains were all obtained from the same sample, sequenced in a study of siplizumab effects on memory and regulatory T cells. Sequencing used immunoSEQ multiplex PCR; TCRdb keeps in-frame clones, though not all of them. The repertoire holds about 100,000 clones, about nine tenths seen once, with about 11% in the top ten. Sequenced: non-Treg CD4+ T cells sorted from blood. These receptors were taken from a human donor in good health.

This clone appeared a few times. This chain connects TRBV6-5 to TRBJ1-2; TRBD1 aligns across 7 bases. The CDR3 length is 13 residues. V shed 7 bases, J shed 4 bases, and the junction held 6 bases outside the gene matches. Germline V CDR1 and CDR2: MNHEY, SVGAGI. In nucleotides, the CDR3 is TGTGCCAGCACCCCGGGACAGCCCTATGGCTACACCTTC. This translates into CASTPGQPYGYTF.

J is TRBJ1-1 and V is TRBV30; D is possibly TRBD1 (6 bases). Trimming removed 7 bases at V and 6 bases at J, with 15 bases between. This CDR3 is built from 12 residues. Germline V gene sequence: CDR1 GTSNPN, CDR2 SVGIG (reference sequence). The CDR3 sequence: CASSRGAPEAFF. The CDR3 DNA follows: TGTGCCTCCTCCCGGGGGGCCCCTGAAGCTTTCTTT. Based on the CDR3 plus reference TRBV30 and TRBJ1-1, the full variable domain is SQTIHQWPATLVQPVGSPLSLECTVEGTSNPNLYWYRQAAGRGLQLLFYSVGIGQISSEVPQNLSASRPQDRQFILSSKKLLLSDSGFYLCASSRGAPEAFFGQGTRLTVV.

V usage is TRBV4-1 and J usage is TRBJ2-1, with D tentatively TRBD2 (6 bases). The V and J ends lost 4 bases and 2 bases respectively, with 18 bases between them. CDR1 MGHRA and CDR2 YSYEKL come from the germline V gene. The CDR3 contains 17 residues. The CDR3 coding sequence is TGCGCCAGCAGCCCTTCCGTAGGTTCTAGCGCCTACAATGAGCAGTTCTTC. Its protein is CASSPSVGSSAYNEQFF.

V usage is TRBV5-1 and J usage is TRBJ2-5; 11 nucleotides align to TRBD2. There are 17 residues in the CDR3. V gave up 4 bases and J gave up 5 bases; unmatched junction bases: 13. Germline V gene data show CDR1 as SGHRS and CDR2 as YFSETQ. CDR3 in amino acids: CASSHRLAGSIRETQYF. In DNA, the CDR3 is TGCGCCAGCAGCCACAGACTAGCGGGATCCATCCGGGAGACCCAGTACTTC.

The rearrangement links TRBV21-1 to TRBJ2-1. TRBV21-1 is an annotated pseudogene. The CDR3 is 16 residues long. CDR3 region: CASSKWTYGGSSEQFF. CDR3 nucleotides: TGTGCCAGCAGCAAATGGACCTATGGGGGATCAAGTGAGCAGTTCTTC.

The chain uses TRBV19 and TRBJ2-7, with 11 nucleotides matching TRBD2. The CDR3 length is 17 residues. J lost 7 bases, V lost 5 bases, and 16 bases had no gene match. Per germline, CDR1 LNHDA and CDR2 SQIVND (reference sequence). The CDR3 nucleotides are TGTGCCAGTAGTGCCCCCACGTTAGCGGGAGGGCCCCATGAGCAGTACTTC. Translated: CASSAPTLAGGPHEQYF.

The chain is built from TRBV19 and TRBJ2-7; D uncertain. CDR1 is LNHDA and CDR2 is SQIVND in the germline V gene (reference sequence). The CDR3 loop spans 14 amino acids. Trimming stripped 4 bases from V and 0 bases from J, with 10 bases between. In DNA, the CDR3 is TGTGCCAGTAGTACGACTCAAAGCTCCTACGAGCAGTACTTC. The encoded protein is CASSTTQSSYEQYF.

The DNA for the CDR3 is TGTGCCAGTAGTCCCGGGACAAGTTTAGGGCGTGAAAAACTGTTTTTT. Translation gives CASSPGTSLGREKLFF. The V call is TRBV19, the J call TRBJ1-4, with a weak D call TRBD1 (6 bases). Trimming removed 5 bases at V and 7 bases at J, with 20 bases between. The germline gives CDR1 LNHDA, CDR2 SQIVND (reference sequence). This CDR3 contains 16 residues.

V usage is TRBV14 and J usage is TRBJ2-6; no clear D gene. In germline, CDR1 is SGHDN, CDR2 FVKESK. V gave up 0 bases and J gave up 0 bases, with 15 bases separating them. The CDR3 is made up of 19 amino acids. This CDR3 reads CASSQDLPSPLSGANVLTF. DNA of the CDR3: TGTGCCAGCAGCCAAGATCTTCCGTCCCCCCTCTCTGGGGCCAACGTCCTGACTTTC.

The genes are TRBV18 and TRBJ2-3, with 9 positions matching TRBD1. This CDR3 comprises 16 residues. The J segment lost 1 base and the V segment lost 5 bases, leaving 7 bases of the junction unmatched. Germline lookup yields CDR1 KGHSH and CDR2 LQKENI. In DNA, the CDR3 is TGTGCCAGCTCAAAAACACAGGGGGCGGGCACAGATACGCAGTATTTT. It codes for CASSKTQGAGTDTQYF.

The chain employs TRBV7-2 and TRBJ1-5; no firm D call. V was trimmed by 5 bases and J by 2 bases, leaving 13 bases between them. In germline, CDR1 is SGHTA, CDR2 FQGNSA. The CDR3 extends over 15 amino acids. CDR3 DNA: TGTGCCAGCAGCCTCGGGTCCGGGGGCAATCAGCCCCAGCATTTT. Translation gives CASSLGSGGNQPQHF. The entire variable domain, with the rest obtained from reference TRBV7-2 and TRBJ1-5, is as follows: GAGVSQSPSNKVTEKGKDVELRCDPISGHTALYWYRQSLGQGLEFLIYFQGNSAPDKSGLPSDRFSAERTGGSVSTLTIQRTQQEDSAVYLCASSLGSGGNQPQHFGDGTRLSIL.

The CDR3 region has the DNA TGTGCCAGCAGCTTAGAGGTAGGGGCCATCTATGGCTACACCTTC. Encoded protein: CASSLEVGAIYGYTF. This chain uses TRBV7-9 with TRBJ1-2; maybe TRBD1 (5 bases). Trimming stripped 1 base from V and 4 bases from J, with 13 bases between. CDR1 SEHNR and CDR2 FQNEAQ come from the germline V gene (reference sequence). CDR3 size: 15 residues.

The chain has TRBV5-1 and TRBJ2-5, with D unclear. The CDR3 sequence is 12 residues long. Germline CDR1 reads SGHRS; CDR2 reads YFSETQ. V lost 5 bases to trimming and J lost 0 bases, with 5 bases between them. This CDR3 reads CASSPNQETQYF. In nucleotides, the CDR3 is TGCGCCAGCAGTCCGAACCAAGAGACCCAGTACTTC.

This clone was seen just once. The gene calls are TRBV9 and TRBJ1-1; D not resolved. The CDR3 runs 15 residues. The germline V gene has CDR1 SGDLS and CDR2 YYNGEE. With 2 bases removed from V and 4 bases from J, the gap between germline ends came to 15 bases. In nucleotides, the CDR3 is TGTGCCAGCAGCGTGGGCCCGGGAGAGGGCACTGAAGCTTTCTTT. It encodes CASSVGPGEGTEAFF.

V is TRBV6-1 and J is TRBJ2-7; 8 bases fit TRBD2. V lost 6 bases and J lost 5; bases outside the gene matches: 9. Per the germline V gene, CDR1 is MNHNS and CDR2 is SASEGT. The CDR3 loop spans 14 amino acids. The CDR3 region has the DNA TGTGCCAGCAGAGAGGTTAGCGGGAACCACGAGCAGTACTTC. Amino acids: CASREVSGNHEQYF.

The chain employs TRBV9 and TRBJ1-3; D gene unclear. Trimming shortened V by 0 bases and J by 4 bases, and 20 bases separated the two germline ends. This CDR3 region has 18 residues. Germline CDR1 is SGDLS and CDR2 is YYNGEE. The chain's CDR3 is CASSVESDRGWLGNTIYF. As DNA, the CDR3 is TGTGCCAGCAGCGTAGAGTCAGATCGTGGTTGGTTGGGAAACACCATATATTTT. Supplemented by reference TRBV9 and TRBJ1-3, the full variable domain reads DSGVTQTPKHLITATGQRVTLRCSPRSGDLSVYWYQQSLDQGLQFLIQYYNGEERAKGNILERFSAQQFPDLHSELNLSSLELGDSALYFCASSVESDRGWLGNTIYFGEGSWLTVV.

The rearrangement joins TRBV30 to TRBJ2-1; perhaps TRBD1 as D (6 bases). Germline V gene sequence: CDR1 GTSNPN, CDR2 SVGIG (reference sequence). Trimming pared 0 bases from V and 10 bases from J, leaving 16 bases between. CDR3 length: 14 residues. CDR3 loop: CAWSVRGWEPEQFF. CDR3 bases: TGTGCCTGGAGTGTAAGGGGGTGGGAGCCCGAGCAGTTCTTC.

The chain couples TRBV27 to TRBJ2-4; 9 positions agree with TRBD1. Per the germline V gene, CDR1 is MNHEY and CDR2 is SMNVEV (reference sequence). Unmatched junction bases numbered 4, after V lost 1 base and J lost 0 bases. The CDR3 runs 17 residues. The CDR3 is CASSLWGTGRAKNIQYF. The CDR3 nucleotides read TGTGCCAGCAGTTTATGGGGGACAGGGAGAGCCAAAAACATTCAGTACTTC.

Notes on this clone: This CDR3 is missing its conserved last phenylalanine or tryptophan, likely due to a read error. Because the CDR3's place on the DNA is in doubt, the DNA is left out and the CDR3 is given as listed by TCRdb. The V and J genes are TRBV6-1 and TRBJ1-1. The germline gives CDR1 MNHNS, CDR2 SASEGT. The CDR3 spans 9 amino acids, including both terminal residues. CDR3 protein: CAGELPDSL.

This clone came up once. The CDR3 sequence: CASSRRASGYNEQFF. CDR3 coding DNA: TGCGCCAGCAGCCGCCGGGCTAGCGGTTACAATGAGCAGTTCTTC. The rearrangement uses TRBV5-1 and TRBJ2-1, with 7 positions matching TRBD2. Germline V gene lookup returns CDR1 SGHRS and CDR2 YFSETQ. V lost 4 bases, J lost 4 bases, and 8 bases stayed unmatched. CDR3 size: 15 residues.

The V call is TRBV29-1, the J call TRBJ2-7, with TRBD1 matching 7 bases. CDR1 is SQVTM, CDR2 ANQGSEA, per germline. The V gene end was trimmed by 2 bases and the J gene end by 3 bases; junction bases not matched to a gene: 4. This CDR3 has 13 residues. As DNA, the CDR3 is TGCAGCGTTGAAAGGAGGACAGGCTACGAGCAGTACTTC. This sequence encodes CSVERRTGYEQYF.

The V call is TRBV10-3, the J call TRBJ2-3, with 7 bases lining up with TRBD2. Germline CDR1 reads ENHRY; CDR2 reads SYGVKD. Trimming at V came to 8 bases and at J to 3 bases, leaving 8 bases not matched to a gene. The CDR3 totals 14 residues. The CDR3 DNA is TGTGCCATCGGATCGAGCGGGGATACAGATACGCAGTATTTT. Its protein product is CAIGSSGDTDTQYF.

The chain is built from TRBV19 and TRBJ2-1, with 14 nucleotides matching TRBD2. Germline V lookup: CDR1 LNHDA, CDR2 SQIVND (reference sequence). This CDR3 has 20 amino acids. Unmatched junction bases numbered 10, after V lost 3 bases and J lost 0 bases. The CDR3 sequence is CASSMRRTSGRIYSYNEQFF. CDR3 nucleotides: TGTGCCAGTAGTATGCGGCGGACTAGCGGGAGGATTTACTCCTACAATGAGCAGTTCTTC.

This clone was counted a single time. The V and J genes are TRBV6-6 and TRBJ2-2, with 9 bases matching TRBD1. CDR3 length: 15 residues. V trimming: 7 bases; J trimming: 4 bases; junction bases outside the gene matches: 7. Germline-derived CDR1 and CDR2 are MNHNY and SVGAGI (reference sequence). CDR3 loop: CASNQQGAGTGELFF. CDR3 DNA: TGTGCCAGCAACCAACAGGGGGCCGGCACCGGGGAGCTGTTTTTT.

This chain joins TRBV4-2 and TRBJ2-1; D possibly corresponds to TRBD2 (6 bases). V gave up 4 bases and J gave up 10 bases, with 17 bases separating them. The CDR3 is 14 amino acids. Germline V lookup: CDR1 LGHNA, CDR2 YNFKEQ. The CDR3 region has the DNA TGTGCCAGCAGCCGTGCCGGGACTGCCAACGAGCAGTTCTTC. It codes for CASSRAGTANEQFF.

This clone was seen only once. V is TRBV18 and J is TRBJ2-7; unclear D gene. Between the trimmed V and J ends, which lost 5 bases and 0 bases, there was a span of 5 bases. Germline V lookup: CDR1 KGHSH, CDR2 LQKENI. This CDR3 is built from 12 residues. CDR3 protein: CASSTGSYEQYF. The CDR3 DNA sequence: TGTGCCAGCTCAACGGGCTCCTACGAGCAGTACTTC.

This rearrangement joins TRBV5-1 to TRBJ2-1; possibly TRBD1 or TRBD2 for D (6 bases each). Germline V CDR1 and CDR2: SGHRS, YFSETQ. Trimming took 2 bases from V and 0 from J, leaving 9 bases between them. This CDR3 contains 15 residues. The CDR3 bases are TGCGCCAGCAGCTTAGGGGGGAGCTCCTACAATGAGCAGTTCTTC. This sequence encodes CASSLGGSSYNEQFF.

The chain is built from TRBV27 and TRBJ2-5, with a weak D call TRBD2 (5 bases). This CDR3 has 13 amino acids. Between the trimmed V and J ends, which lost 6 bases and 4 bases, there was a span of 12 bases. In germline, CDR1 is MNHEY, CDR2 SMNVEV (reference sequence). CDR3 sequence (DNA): TGTGCCAGCAGCGCTCTCAGCGGAGAGACCCAGTACTTC. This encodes CASSALSGETQYF.

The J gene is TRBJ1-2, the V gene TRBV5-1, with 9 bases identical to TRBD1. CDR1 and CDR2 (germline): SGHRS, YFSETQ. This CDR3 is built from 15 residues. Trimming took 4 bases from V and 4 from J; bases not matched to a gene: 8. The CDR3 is CASSGSGTGTYGYTF. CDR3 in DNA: TGCGCCAGCAGCGGCTCCGGGACAGGGACCTATGGCTACACCTTC.

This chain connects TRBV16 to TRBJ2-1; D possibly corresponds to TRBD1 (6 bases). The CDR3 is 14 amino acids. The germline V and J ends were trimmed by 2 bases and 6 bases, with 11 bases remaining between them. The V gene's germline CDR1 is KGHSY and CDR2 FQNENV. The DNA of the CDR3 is TGTGCCAGCAGCCAAAGGACAGTACGCAATGAGCAGTTCTTC. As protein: CASSQRTVRNEQFF. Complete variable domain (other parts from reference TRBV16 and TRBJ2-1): GEEVAQTPKHLVRGEGQKAKLYCAPIKGHSYVFWYQQVLKNEFKFLISFQNENVFDETGMPKERFSAKCLPNSPCSLEIQATKLEDSAVYFCASSQRTVRNEQFFGPGTRLTVL.